This T cell receptor (delta chain) was retrieved from a study of gamma-delta T cells after stem cell transplantation. TCRdb used CATT to re-call clones from the RT-PCR reads. This sample has roughly 3,200 delta-chain clones, with around 1.9% found just once. Germline assignment: CDR1 GEAIGNYY and CDR2 EKD. This CDR3 has 16 amino acids. In the case of this clone: The TCRdb protein comes from a much larger clone and disagrees with this DNA's translation at residue 4, likely due to a read error; the protein given here is derived from the DNA.

This TCR derives from a human donor. It is not recorded whose cells these are; they may come from a transplant donor. The chain is built from TRDV2 and TRDJ1; D ambiguous. The sequencing sample was made of gamma-delta T cells. Here the CDR3 reads CACGTVTEGYTDKLIF. CDR3 in DNA: TGTGCCTGTGGCACCGTTACGGAAGGGTACACCGATAAACTCATCTTT.